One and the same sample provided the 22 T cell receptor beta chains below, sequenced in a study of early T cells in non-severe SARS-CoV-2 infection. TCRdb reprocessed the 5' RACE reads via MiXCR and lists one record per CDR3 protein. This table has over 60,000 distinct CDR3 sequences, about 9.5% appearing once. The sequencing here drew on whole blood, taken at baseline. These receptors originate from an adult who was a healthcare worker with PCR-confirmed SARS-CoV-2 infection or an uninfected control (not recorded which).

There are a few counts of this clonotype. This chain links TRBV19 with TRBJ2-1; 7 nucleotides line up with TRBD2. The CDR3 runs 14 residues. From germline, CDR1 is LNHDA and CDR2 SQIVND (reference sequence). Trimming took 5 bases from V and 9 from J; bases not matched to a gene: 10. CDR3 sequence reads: CASSPNRGETEQFF. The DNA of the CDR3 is TGTGCCAGTAGTCCAAACCGGGGGGAGACTGAGCAGTTCTTC. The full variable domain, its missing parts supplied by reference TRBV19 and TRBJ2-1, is DGGITQSPKYLFRKEGQNVTLSCEQNLNHDAMYWYRQDPGQGLRLIYYSQIVNDFQKGDIAEGYSVSREKKESFPLTVTSAQKNPTAFYLCASSPNRGETEQFFGPGTRLTVL.

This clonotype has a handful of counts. This CDR3 reads CASALGDFSYEQYF. The CDR3 coding sequence is TGTGCCAGCGCACTTGGGGATTTCTCCTACGAGCAGTACTTC. The chain is built from TRBV6-1 and TRBJ2-7; no firm D call. The CDR3 contains 14 residues. V was trimmed by 8 bases and J by 0 bases, leaving 14 bases between them. Per the germline V gene, CDR1 is MNHNS and CDR2 is SASEGT.

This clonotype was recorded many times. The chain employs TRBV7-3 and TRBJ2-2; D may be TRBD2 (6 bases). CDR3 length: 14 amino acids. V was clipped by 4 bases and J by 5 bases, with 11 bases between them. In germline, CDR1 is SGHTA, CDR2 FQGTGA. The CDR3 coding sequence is TGTGCCAGCAGCTCGGGACTTAAAACCGGGGAGCTGTTTTTT. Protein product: CASSSGLKTGELFF. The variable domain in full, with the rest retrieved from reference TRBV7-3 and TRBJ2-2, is GAGVSQTPSNKVTEKGKYVELRCDPISGHTALYWYRQSLGQGPEFLIYFQGTGAADDSGLPNDRFFAVRPEGSVSTLKIQRTERGDSAVYLCASSSGLKTGELFFGEGSRLTVL.

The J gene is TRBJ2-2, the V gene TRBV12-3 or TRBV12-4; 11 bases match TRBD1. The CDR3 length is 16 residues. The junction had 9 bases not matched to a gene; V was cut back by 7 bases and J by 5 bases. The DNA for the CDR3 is TGTGCCAGCACCCGCGGGACAGGGGGTCGGACCGGGGAGCTGTTTTTT. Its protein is CASTRGTGGRTGELFF.

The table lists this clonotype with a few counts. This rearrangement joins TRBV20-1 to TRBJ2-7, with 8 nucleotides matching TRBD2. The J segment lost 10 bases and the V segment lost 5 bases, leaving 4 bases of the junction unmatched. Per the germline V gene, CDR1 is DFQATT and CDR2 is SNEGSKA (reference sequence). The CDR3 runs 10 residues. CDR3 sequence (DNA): TGCAGTGCTTCGCGGGGGGCCCAGTACTTC. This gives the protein CSASRGAQYF.

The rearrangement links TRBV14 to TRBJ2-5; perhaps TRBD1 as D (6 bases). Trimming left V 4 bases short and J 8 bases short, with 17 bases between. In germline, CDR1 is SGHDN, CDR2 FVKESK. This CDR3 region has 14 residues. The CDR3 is CASSLRGSSITQYF. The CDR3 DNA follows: TGTGCCAGCAGCCTTAGGGGGAGCTCGATAACCCAGTACTTC.

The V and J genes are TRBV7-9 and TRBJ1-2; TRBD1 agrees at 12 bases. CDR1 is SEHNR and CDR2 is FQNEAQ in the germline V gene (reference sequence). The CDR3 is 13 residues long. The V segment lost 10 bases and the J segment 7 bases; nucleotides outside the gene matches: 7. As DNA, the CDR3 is TGTGCCATTCCGGGACAGGGGGCAGTTGGCTACACCTTC. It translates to CAIPGQGAVGYTF.

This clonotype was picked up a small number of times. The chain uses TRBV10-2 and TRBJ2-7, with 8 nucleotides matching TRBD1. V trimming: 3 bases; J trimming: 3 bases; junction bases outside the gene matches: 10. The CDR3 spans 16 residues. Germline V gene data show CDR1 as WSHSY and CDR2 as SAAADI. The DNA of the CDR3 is TGCGCCAGCAGTGACCCGGGACAGGATACCCACTACGAGCAGTACTTC. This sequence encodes CASSDPGQDTHYEQYF.

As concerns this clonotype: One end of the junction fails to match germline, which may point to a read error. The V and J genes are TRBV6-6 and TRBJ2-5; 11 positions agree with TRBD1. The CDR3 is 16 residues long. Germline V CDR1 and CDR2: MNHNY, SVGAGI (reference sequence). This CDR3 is CTSSYAGTGGQETQYF. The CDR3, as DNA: TGTACCAGCAGTTACGCCGGGACAGGGGGCCAAGAGACCCAGTACTTC.

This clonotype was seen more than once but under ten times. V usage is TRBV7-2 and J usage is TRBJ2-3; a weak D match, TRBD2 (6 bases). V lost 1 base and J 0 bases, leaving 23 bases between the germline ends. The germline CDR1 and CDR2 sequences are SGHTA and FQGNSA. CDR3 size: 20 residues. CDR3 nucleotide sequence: TGTGCCAGCAGCTTAGGGGGAGGCCGGACCGGGGGACCGAGCACAGATACGCAGTATTTT. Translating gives CASSLGGGRTGGPSTDTQYF.

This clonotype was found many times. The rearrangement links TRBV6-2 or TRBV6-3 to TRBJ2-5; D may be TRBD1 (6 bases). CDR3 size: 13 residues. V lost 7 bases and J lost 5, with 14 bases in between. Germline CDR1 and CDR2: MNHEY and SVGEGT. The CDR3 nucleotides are TGTGCCAGCAATCCACAGGGTTCCGAGACCCAGTACTTC. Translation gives CASNPQGSETQYF.

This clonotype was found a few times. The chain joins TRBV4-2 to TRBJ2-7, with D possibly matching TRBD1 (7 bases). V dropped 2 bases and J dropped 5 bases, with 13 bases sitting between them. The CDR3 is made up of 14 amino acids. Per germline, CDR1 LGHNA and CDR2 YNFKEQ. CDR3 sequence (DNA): TGTGCCAGCAGCCAACCGGACAGGAGGGACGAGCAGTACTTC. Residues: CASSQPDRRDEQYF.

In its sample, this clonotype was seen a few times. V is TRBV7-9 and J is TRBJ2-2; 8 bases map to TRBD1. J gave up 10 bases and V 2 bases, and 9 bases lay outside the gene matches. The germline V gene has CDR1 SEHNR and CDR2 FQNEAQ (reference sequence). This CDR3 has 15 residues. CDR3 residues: CASSLTVDRAEELFF. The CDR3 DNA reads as TGTGCCAGCAGCTTAACGGTGGACAGGGCCGAGGAGCTGTTTTTT.

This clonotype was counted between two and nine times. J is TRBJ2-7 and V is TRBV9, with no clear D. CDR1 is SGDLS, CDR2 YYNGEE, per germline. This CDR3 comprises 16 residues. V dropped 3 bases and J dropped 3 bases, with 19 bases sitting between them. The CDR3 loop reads CASSALDGPSRYEQYF. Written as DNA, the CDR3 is TGTGCCAGCAGCGCCCTGGACGGTCCGTCTCGCTACGAGCAGTACTTC.

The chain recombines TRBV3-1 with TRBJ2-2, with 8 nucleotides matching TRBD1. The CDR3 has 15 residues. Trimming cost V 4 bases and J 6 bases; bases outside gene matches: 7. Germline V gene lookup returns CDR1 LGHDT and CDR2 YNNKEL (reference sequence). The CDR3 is CASSLNQQGAGELFF. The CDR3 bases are TGTGCCAGCAGCCTAAACCAACAGGGGGCCGGGGAGCTGTTTTTT.

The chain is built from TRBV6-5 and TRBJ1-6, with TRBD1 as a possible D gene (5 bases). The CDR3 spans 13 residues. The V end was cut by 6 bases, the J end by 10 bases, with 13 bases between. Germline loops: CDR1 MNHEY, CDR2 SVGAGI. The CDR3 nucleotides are TGTGCCAGCAGACCTCAGGGAAAGTCACCCCTCCACTTT. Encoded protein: CASRPQGKSPLHF.

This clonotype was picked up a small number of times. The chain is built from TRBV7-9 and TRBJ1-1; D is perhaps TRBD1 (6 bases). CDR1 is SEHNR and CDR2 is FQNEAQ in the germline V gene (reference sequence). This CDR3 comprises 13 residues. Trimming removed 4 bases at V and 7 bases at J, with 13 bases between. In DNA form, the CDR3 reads TGTGCCAGCAGCTCCCTTACAGGGCGTGAAGCTTTCTTT. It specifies CASSSLTGREAFF.

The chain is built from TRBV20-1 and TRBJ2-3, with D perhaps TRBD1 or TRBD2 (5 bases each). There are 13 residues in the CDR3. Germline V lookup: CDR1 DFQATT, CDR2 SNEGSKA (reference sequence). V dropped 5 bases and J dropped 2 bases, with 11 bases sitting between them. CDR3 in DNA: TGCAGTGCTGAGGGACCACTCACAGATACGCAGTATTTT. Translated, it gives CSAEGPLTDTQYF.

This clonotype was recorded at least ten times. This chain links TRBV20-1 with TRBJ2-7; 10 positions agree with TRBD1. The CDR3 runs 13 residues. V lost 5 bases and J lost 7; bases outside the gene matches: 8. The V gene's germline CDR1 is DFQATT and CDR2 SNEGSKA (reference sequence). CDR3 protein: CSAPRTGGGEQYF. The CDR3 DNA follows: TGCAGTGCTCCGCGGACAGGGGGAGGTGAGCAGTACTTC.

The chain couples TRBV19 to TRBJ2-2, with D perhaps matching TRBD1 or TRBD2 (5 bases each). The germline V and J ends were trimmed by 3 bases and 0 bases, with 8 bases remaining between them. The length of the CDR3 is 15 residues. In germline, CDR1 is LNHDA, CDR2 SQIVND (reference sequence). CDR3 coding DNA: TGTGCCAGTAGTATTGGGACGGCGAACACCGGGGAGCTGTTTTTT. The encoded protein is CASSIGTANTGELFF. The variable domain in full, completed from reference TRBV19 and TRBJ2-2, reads DGGITQSPKYLFRKEGQNVTLSCEQNLNHDAMYWYRQDPGQGLRLIYYSQIVNDFQKGDIAEGYSVSREKKESFPLTVTSAQKNPTAFYLCASSIGTANTGELFFGEGSRLTVL.

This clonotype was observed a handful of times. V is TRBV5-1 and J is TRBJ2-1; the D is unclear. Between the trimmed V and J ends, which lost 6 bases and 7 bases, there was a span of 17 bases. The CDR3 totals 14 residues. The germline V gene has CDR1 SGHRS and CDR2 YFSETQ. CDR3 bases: TGCGCCAGCAACCACCGACCCCCGTTGAATGAGCAGTTCTTC. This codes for CASNHRPPLNEQFF. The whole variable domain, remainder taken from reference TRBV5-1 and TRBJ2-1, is KAGVTQTPRYLIKTRGQQVTLSCSPISGHRSVSWYQQTPGQGLQFLFEYFSETQRNKGNFPGRFSGRQFSNSRSEMNVSTLELGDSALYLCASNHRPPLNEQFFGPGTRLTVL.

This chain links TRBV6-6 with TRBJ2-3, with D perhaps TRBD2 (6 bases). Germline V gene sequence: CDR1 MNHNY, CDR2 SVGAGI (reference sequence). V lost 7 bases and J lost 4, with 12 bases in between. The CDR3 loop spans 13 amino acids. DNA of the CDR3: TGTGCCAGCAATCTAGCGCAGGCAGATACGCAGTATTTT. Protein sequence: CASNLAQADTQYF.